This T cell receptor (beta chain) emerged from a study of control samples from healthy donors and cancer patients. Assay used: immunoSEQ multiplex PCR; TCRdb lists only in-frame clones, some missing. The data hold about 130,000 clones, with 80% to 95% observed a single time. This CDR3 comprises 17 residues. V dropped 4 bases and J dropped 1; count of bases not matched to a gene: 13. Germline CDR1 is SGHNT and CDR2 is YYREEE (reference sequence). The source is a young man in good health. The sample was blood. This chain joins TRBV5-4 and TRBJ1-1, with 7 bases fitting TRBD1. CDR3 protein: CASSRRTGVTTNTEAFF. The CDR3 DNA sequence: TGTGCCAGCAGCAGGCGGACAGGAGTAACGACGAACACTGAAGCTTTCTTT.